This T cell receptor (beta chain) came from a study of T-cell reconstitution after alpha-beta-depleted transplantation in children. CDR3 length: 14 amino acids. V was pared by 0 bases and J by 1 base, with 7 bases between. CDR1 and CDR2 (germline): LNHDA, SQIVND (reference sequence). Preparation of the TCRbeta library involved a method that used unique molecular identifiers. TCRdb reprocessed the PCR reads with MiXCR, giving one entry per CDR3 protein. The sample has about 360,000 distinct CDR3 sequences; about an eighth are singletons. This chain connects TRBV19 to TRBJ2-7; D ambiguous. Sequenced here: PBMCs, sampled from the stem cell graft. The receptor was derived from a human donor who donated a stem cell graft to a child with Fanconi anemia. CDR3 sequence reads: CASSIDLESYEQYF. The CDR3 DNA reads TGTGCCAGTAGTATAGATCTGGAGTCCTACGAGCAGTACTTC.